Listed below are T cell receptor beta chains from one sample, sequenced in a study of beta chain features in type 1 diabetes. Data came from immunoSEQ multiplex PCR; TCRdb stores just in-frame clones and leaves some out. Seen here are more than 300,000 clones, around 10% observed once, and the top ten hold over 0.45%. Sequencing was performed on central memory CD4+ T cells from blood. Receptor source: a man between 25 and 39 years old with type 1 diabetes. CDR3s include the opening cysteine and the closing phenylalanine or tryptophan. The D gene is left open where the match is weak. Size is stated for part of the rows, as once, few or many counts, or as a class when the clone is expanded.

j_gene: TRBJ2-7
d_gene: .
abundance: .
v_gene: TRBV28
len: 18
CDR3aa: CASSLWRLKRERSYEQYF
CDR3nt: TGTGCCAGCAGTTTATGGAGGTTGAAACGGGAGCGGAGCTACGAGCAGTACTTC

j_gene: TRBJ1-1
d_gene: TRBD1
abundance: few
v_gene: TRBV15
len: 14
CDR3aa: CATSSRGGNTEAFF
CDR3nt: TGTGCCACCAGCTCCAGGGGGGGGAACACTGAAGCTTTCTTT

j_gene: TRBJ1-5
d_gene: TRBD1
abundance: few
v_gene: TRBV28
len: 14
CDR3aa: CASSSGQGNQPQHF
CDR3nt: TGTGCCAGCAGTTCTGGACAGGGTAATCAGCCCCAGCATTTT

j_gene: TRBJ2-7
d_gene: TRBD1
abundance: .
v_gene: TRBV7-6
len: 15
CDR3aa: CASSLTGTGTDEQYF
CDR3nt: TGTGCCAGCAGCTTAACCGGGACAGGGACGGACGAGCAGTACTTC

j_gene: TRBJ2-1
d_gene: TRBD1
abundance: few
v_gene: TRBV28
len: 15
CDR3aa: CASTDPGQGYNEQFF
CDR3nt: TGTGCCAGCACCGACCCGGGACAGGGGTACAATGAGCAGTTCTTC

j_gene: TRBJ2-1
d_gene: TRBD2
abundance: .
v_gene: TRBV5-4
len: 15
CDR3aa: CASSLGGLAGDEQFF
CDR3nt: TGTGCCAGCAGCTTGGGCGGACTAGCGGGAGATGAGCAGTTCTTC

j_gene: TRBJ1-4
d_gene: TRBD1
abundance: few
v_gene: TRBV6-6
len: 14
CDR3aa: CASSLTGGNEKLFF
CDR3nt: TGTGCCAGCAGCCTTACAGGGGGTAATGAAAAACTGTTTTTT

j_gene: TRBJ2-4
d_gene: .
abundance: .
v_gene: TRBV6-5
len: 15
CDR3aa: CASSRVTMGENIQYF
CDR3nt: TGTGCCAGCAGCCGCGTGACAATGGGGGAAAACATTCAGTACTTC

j_gene: TRBJ2-1
d_gene: .
abundance: few
v_gene: TRBV7-2
len: 15
CDR3aa: CASSPGGVSYNEQFF
CDR3nt: TGTGCCAGCAGCCCTGGGGGAGTCTCCTACAATGAGCAGTTCTTC

j_gene: TRBJ2-5
d_gene: TRBD2
abundance: .
v_gene: TRBV29-1
len: 15
CDR3aa: CSVGGLAGFQETQYF
CDR3nt: TGCAGCGTTGGGGGACTAGCGGGTTTTCAAGAGACCCAGTACTTC

j_gene: TRBJ2-3
d_gene: TRBD2
abundance: few
v_gene: TRBV7-2
len: 14
CDR3aa: CASSFNGRADTQYF
CDR3nt: TGTGCCAGCAGCTTTAACGGGAGGGCAGATACGCAGTATTTT

j_gene: TRBJ2-2
d_gene: TRBD2
abundance: few
v_gene: TRBV27
len: 20
CDR3aa: CASSLKFRLAGGMNTGELFF
CDR3nt: TGTGCCAGCAGTTTAAAGTTTAGACTAGCGGGAGGAATGAACACCGGGGAGCTGTTTTTT

j_gene: TRBJ1-2
d_gene: .
abundance: .
v_gene: TRBV5-4
len: 17
CDR3aa: CASSWSVDRMTNYGYTF
CDR3nt: TGTGCCAGCAGCTGGTCGGTAGATAGGATGACTAACTATGGCTACACCTTC

j_gene: TRBJ2-1
d_gene: .
abundance: .
v_gene: TRBV6-5
len: 14
CDR3aa: CASSYGQTYNEQFF
CDR3nt: TGTGCCAGCAGTTACGGCCAGACGTACAATGAGCAGTTCTTC

j_gene: TRBJ2-2
d_gene: TRBD2
abundance: few
v_gene: TRBV18
len: 18
CDR3aa: CASSPGLAGASGTGELFF
CDR3nt: TGTGCCAGCTCACCCGGACTAGCGGGAGCTTCGGGCACCGGGGAGCTGTTTTTT

j_gene: TRBJ2-5
d_gene: .
abundance: once
v_gene: TRBV9
len: 15
CDR3aa: CASSPRLGGQETQYF
CDR3nt: TGTGCCAGCAGCCCCCGCCTTGGGGGACAAGAGACCCAGTACTTC

j_gene: TRBJ1-2
d_gene: .
abundance: .
v_gene: TRBV2
len: 15
CDR3aa: CASSEWNSAHYGYTF
CDR3nt: TGTGCCAGCAGTGAGTGGAACAGTGCACACTATGGCTACACCTTC

j_gene: TRBJ2-2
d_gene: TRBD2
abundance: few
v_gene: TRBV4-2
len: 16
CDR3aa: CASSKGTSGSAGELFF
CDR3nt: TGTGCCAGCAGCAAAGGGACTAGCGGGAGCGCCGGGGAGCTGTTTTTT

j_gene: TRBJ1-2
d_gene: .
abundance: few
v_gene: TRBV10-2
len: 13
CDR3aa: CATKAGSNYGYTF
CDR3nt: TGCGCCACCAAAGCAGGGTCTAACTATGGCTACACCTTC

j_gene: TRBJ2-7
d_gene: TRBD2
abundance: few
v_gene: TRBV7-2
len: 15
CDR3aa: CASSLGRGSAYEQYF
CDR3nt: TGTGCCAGCAGCTTGGGTCGCGGGAGCGCCTACGAGCAGTACTTC

j_gene: TRBJ2-1
d_gene: .
abundance: many
v_gene: TRBV11-1
len: 13
CDR3aa: CASSLVRVYEQFF
CDR3nt: TGTGCCAGCAGCTTAGTTCGTGTCTATGAGCAGTTCTTC

j_gene: TRBJ2-4
d_gene: TRBD2
abundance: many
v_gene: TRBV7-2
len: 14
CDR3aa: CASSLNRGENIQYF
CDR3nt: TGTGCCAGCAGCTTGAATCGGGGGGAAAACATTCAGTACTTC

j_gene: TRBJ2-1
d_gene: .
abundance: .
v_gene: TRBV19
len: 13
CDR3aa: CASSNRLGDEQFF
CDR3nt: TGTGCCAGTAGCAATAGACTGGGGGATGAGCAGTTCTTC

j_gene: TRBJ1-1
d_gene: .
abundance: medium-sized
v_gene: TRBV27
len: 15
CDR3aa: CATSPNGLRGTEAFF
CDR3nt: TGTGCCACCAGTCCCAACGGACTTCGTGGCACTGAAGCTTTCTTT

j_gene: TRBJ1-2
d_gene: .
abundance: .
v_gene: TRBV11-2
len: 14
CDR3aa: CASSLVTGQGGYTF
CDR3nt: TGTGCCAGCAGCTTAGTCACAGGGCAAGGAGGCTACACCTTC

j_gene: TRBJ1-1
d_gene: .
abundance: .
v_gene: TRBV7-8
len: 15
CDR3aa: CASSLRMYAGHEAFF
CDR3nt: TGTGCCAGCAGCTTAAGGATGTATGCAGGACATGAAGCTTTCTTT

j_gene: TRBJ2-1
d_gene: TRBD2
abundance: .
v_gene: TRBV7-8
len: 16
CDR3aa: CASSLVGLAGGNEQFF
CDR3nt: TGTGCCAGCAGCTTAGTCGGACTAGCGGGAGGAAATGAGCAGTTCTTC

j_gene: TRBJ1-4
d_gene: TRBD1
abundance: .
v_gene: TRBV6-1
len: 16
CDR3aa: CASSGKDRVDGEKLFF
CDR3nt: TGTGCCAGCAGTGGTAAGGACAGGGTTGACGGTGAAAAACTGTTTTTT

j_gene: TRBJ1-5
d_gene: .
abundance: few
v_gene: TRBV7-8
len: 14
CDR3aa: CASSQNRENQPQHF
CDR3nt: TGTGCCAGCAGCCAAAACAGGGAAAATCAGCCCCAGCATTTT